This record looks at one TCR beta chain sequence and its context. Its antigen is undetermined. V lost 6 bases, J lost 1 base, and 7 bases lay in between. Germline CDR1 SNHLY, CDR2 FYNNEI. The CDR3 is 13 residues long. The authors sorted CD4+ and CD8+ T cells from PBMCs. The data derive from a study of CD8+ T cells in alopecia areata. Study-level points and caveats: Although TCR sharing was seen in mice, sharing across patients was less clear, possibly for HLA-related reasons. Sequenced scalp T cells also include alphabeta T cells resident in normal skin. For lesional scalp, especially alopecia totalis/universalis, clonality was higher than in normal scalp.

Extracted RNA was reverse transcribed into cDNA, the sequencing template. Here immunoSEQ multiplex PCR was the method, and the copy in TCRdb shows in-frame clones only, minus some. Of 150,000 to 200,000 clones in the sample, 55% were seen once. The clonotype originates from a human donor in good health. The J gene is TRBJ1-5, the V gene TRBV2; D ambiguous. Sequences were obtained from CD4+ T cells sorted from blood. The CDR3 region is CASRKGSNQPQHF. In nucleotides, the CDR3 is TGTGCCAGCAGAAAGGGCAGCAATCAGCCCCAGCATTTT.